Below are 11 T cell receptor beta chains sequenced from a single sample in a study of blood T cells in healthy people across ages. A second PCR of about 7 to 11 cycles used a sample-barcoded 5' primer and a J-beta primer mix. TCRdb recomputed calls from the 5' RACE reads with MiXCR, one row per CDR3 protein. Found here are hundreds of thousands of distinct CDR3 sequences, about 42% of them singletons; the top ten hold about a fifth. The material sequenced was blood. These receptors were taken from a man aged 55 to 70 in good health.

A note on this clonotype: Since a much larger clone is just one base distant, this may be a read error. V is TRBV10-3 and J is TRBJ2-7; 9 positions match TRBD1. Germline V gene data show CDR1 as ENHRY and CDR2 as SYGVKD. The CDR3 consists of 14 residues. V dropped 11 bases and J dropped 0; count of bases not matched to a gene: 8. The CDR3, as DNA: TGTGCCGTCGAGGACAGGGGACTCTCCTACGAGCAGTACTTC. It yields the protein CAVEDRGLSYEQYF.

This clonotype was seen a handful of times. In DNA form, the CDR3 reads TGTGCCAGCAGTCACGGGACTAGGGGAAAACAGTACTTC. Its protein product is CASSHGTRGKQYF. The chain carries TRBV6-6 and TRBJ2-7; 8 nucleotides match TRBD2. The germline gives CDR1 MNHNY, CDR2 SVGAGI (reference sequence). The CDR3 runs to 13 residues. V lost 5 bases and J lost 10; bases outside the gene matches: 10.

In this sample, this clonotype turned up a few times. This rearrangement joins TRBV6-5 to TRBJ2-7; 8 bases are a match to TRBD1. Per the germline V gene, CDR1 is MNHEY and CDR2 is SVGAGI. The CDR3 is made up of 15 amino acids. Trimming at V came to 5 bases and at J to 3 bases, leaving 9 bases not matched to a gene. This chain's CDR3 is CASSITGTGYYEQYF. CDR3 DNA: TGTGCCAGCAGTATAACCGGGACAGGATACTACGAGCAGTACTTC.

With respect to this clonotype: A read error may explain this, as a much larger clone is one base away. V gene TRBV7-9 combines with J gene TRBJ2-5; 11 nucleotides line up with TRBD2. The CDR3 consists of 16 residues. Germline CDR1 reads SEHNR; CDR2 reads FQNEAQ (reference sequence). The V and J ends lost 5 bases and 11 bases, in that order; junction bases with no gene match: 16. The CDR3 region is CASSPRTSGFMNEQYF. CDR3 sequence (DNA): TGTGCCAGCAGCCCAAGGACTAGCGGGTTTATGAATGAGCAGTACTTC.

Regarding this clonotype: A junction boundary mismatches the germline segment, possibly from a read error. The rearrangement joins TRBV5-6 to TRBJ2-7; D remains unclear. This CDR3 region has 17 residues. Per the germline V gene, CDR1 is SGHDT and CDR2 is YYEEEE. The CDR3 DNA sequence: TGTGCCAGCAGCTTAAAACGCAGTCCGGGTAGCTCCTACGAGCGGTACTTC. Protein product: CASSLKRSPGSSYERYF.

CDR3 coding DNA: TGCGCCAGCAGCCAAGACGAATGGCGAGGGATTTACGTGCAGTACTTC. Translating gives CASSQDEWRGIYVQYF. The rearrangement joins TRBV4-1 to TRBJ2-5, with D possibly TRBD2 on 5 matching bases. V lost 0 bases to trimming and J lost 11 bases, with 22 bases between them. The CDR3 contains 16 residues. Germline lookup yields CDR1 MGHRA and CDR2 YSYEKL.

The V call is TRBV29-1, the J call TRBJ1-2, with D possibly being TRBD1 (5 bases). CDR3 length equals 11 residues. Trimming left V 7 bases short and J 4 bases short, with 10 bases between. From germline, CDR1 is SQVTM and CDR2 ANQGSEA. The CDR3 DNA follows: TGCAGCGCCGCAGGGATCTATGGCTACACCTTC. Amino acid sequence: CSAAGIYGYTF.

The chain's CDR3 is CASSPRVVRDTQYF. The CDR3 DNA sequence: TGTGCCAGCAGCCCGAGGGTCGTTCGGGATACGCAGTATTTT. The chain is built from TRBV7-2 and TRBJ2-3; TRBD2 is a possible D gene (5 bases). The CDR3 is 14 residues long. The germline V gene encodes CDR1 SGHTA and CDR2 FQGNSA. The V end lost 5 bases, the J end lost 6 bases, and 15 bases lay between the germline ends.

In nucleotides, the CDR3 is TGCGCCAGCAGCCAAGCGTTGGGTCAGCCCCAGCATTTT. As protein: CASSQALGQPQHF. The gene calls are TRBV4-1 and TRBJ1-5; unclear D gene. Germline V gene sequence: CDR1 MGHRA, CDR2 YSYEKL. The CDR3 loop spans 13 amino acids. Trimming left V 1 base short and J 6 bases short, with 7 bases between.

The genes are TRBV30 and TRBJ2-1; the D is unclear. Near its end, the DNA agrees better with TRBJ2-7, so the J call may be wrong. CDR1 and CDR2 from the germline V gene are GTSNPN and SVGIG (reference sequence). This CDR3 has 13 residues. DNA for the CDR3: TGTGCCTGGAGTGTAGACGCCTACAATGAGCAGTACTTC. Translated: CAWSVDAYNEQYF.

The CDR3 nucleotides read TGTGCCAGCAGCTTAGATAGGGAGGGCTACGAGCAGTACTTC. It is translated as CASSLDREGYEQYF. J is TRBJ2-5 and V is TRBV7-9, with 7 nucleotides matching TRBD2. The end of the DNA fits TRBJ2-7 better, so the J call may be wrong. Germline V gene lookup returns CDR1 SEHNR and CDR2 FQNEAQ (reference sequence). The CDR3 runs 14 residues.